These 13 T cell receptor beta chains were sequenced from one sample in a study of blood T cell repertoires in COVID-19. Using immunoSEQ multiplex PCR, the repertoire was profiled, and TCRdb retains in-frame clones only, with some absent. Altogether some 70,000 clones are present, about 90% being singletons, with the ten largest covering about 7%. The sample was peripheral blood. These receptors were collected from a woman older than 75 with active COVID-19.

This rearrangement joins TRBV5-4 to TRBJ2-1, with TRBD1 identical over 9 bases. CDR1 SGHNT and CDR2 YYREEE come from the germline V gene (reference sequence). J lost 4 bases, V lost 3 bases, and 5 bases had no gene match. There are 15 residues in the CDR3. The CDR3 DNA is TGTGCCAGCAGCTCCCCGGACAGGGGATACAATGAGCAGTTCTTC. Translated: CASSSPDRGYNEQFF.

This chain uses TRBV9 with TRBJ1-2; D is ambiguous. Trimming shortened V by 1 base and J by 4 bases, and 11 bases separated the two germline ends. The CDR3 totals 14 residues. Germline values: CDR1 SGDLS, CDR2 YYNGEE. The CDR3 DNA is TGTGCCAGCAGCGTAACTGGACGGGGCTATGGCTACACCTTC. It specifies CASSVTGRGYGYTF.

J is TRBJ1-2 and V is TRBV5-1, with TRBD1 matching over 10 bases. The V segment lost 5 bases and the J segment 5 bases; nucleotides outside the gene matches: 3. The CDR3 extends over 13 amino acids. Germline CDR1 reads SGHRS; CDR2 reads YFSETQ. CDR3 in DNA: TGCGCCAGCAGAGAGGGACAGGGGTATGGCTACACCTTC. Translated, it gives CASREGQGYGYTF.

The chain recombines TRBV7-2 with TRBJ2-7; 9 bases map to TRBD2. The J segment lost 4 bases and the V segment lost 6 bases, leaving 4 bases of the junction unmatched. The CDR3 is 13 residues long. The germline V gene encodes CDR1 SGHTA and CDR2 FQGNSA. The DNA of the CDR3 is TGTGCCAGCAGTAGCGGGAGACGTTACGAGCAGTACTTC. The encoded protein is CASSSGRRYEQYF.

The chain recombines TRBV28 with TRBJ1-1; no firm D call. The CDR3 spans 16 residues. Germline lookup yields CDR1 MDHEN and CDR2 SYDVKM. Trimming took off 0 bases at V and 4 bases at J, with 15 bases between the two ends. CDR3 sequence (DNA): TGTGCCAGCAGTTTATGGAGGCTCTCGAGGAGCACTGAAGCTTTCTTT. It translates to CASSLWRLSRSTEAFF. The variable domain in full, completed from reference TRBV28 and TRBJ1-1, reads DVKVTQSSRYLVKRTGEKVFLECVQDMDHENMFWYRQDPGLGLRLIYFSYDVKMKEKGDIPEGYSVSREKKERFSLILESASTNQTSMYLCASSLWRLSRSTEAFFGQGTRLTVV.

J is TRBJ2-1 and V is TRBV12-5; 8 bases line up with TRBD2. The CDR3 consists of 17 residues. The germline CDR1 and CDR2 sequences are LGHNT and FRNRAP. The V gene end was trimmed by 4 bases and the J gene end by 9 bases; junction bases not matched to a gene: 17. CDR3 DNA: TGTGCTAGTGGTTGGGGCCGAGCAGGGACTAGTGGGGTTGAGCAGTTCTTC. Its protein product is CASGWGRAGTSGVEQFF.

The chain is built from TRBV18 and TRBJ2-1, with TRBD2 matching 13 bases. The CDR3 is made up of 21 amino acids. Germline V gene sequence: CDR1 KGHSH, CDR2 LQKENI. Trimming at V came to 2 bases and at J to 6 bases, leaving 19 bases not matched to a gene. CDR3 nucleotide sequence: TGTGCCAGCTCACCAGCGCGGACTAGCGGGAGCTTTGGTCCAGTCAGCAATGAGCAGTTCTTC. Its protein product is CASSPARTSGSFGPVSNEQFF.

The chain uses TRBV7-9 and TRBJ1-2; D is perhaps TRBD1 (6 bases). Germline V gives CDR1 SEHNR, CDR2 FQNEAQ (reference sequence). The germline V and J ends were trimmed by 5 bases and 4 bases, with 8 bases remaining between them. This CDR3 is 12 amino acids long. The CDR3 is CASSRDIYGYTF. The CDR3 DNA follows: TGTGCCAGCAGCCGGGACATCTATGGCTACACCTTC.

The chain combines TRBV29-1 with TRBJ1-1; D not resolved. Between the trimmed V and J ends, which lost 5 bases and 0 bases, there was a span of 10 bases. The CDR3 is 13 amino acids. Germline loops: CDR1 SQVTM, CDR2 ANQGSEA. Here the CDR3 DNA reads TGCAGCGTTTCCCCATCAATGAACACTGAAGCTTTCTTT. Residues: CSVSPSMNTEAFF.

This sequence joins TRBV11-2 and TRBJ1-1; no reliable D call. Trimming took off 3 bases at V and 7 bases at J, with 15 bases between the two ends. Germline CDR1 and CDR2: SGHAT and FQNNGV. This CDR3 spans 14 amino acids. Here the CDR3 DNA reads TGTGCCAGCAGCTTTAATTCCGTAGCGGGTGAAGCTTTCTTT. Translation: CASSFNSVAGEAFF.

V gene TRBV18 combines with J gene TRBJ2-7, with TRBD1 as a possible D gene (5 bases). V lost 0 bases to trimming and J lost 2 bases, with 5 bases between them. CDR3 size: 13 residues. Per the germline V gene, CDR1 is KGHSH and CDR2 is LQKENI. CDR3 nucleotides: TGTGCCAGCTCACCACCCAGGGCCTACGAGCAGTACTTC. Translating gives CASSPPRAYEQYF.

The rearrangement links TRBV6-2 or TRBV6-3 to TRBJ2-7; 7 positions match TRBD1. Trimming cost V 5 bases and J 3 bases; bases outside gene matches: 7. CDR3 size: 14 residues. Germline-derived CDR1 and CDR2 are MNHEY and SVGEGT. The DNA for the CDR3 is TGTGCCAGCAGTGCCGGGACAGCCATCTACGAGCAGTACTTC. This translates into CASSAGTAIYEQYF.

The CDR3 DNA is TGTGCCATCAATCCCGGGACAGGGGGCGCTAGGTACGAGCAGTACTTC. This codes for CAINPGTGGARYEQYF. The V call is TRBV10-3, the J call TRBJ2-7, with 12 nucleotides matching TRBD1. In germline, CDR1 is ENHRY, CDR2 SYGVKD. The CDR3 length is 16 residues. V lost 7 bases, J lost 4 bases, and 11 bases stayed unmatched.